These 12 T cell receptor beta chains originate from one sample sequenced in a study of T cell responses to AZD1222 COVID-19 vaccine. TCRdb's table, derived via immunoSEQ multiplex PCR, lists solely in-frame clones and lacks some. Here the sample spans over 150,000 clones, around 90% being singletons. The sample consisted of peripheral blood, taken on day 0 of AZD1222 vaccination. Receptors were obtained from an adult in good health.

The V call is TRBV27, the J call TRBJ2-3; 7 bases fit TRBD2. In germline, CDR1 is MNHEY, CDR2 SMNVEV (reference sequence). The CDR3 has 15 amino acids. V lost 8 bases, J lost 3 bases, and 11 bases stayed unmatched. CDR3 in DNA: TGTGCCAGCCGCTTCTGGGCGGGAGCTACAGATACGCAGTATTTT. This encodes CASRFWAGATDTQYF.

The chain combines TRBV19 with TRBJ2-6, with unresolved D. The V gene's germline CDR1 is LNHDA and CDR2 SQIVND (reference sequence). The CDR3 is 15 amino acids. The V gene lost 5 bases and the J gene lost 1 base, with 9 bases spanning the gap. As DNA, the CDR3 is TGTGCCAGTAGTTCCACTTTTTCTGGGGCCAACGTCCTGACTTTC. It encodes CASSSTFSGANVLTF.

The chain has TRBV6-2 or TRBV6-3 and TRBJ2-1; D remains unclear. V lost 3 bases and J lost 5, with 11 bases in between. The CDR3 runs 14 residues. Germline values: CDR1 MNHEY, CDR2 SVGEGT. The CDR3 nucleotides read TGTGCCAGCAGTTATTTCTCGCGTCACAATGAGCAGTTCTTC. It yields the protein CASSYFSRHNEQFF.

The genes are TRBV3-1 (or the pseudogene TRBV3-2) and TRBJ2-7; 7 nucleotides align to TRBD1. This CDR3 has 16 amino acids. Germline CDR1 and CDR2: LGHDT and YNNKEL (reference sequence). Trimming at V came to 4 bases and at J to 6 bases, leaving 15 bases not matched to a gene. This CDR3 is CASSLLQGRRGGEQYF. CDR3 nucleotide sequence: TGTGCCAGCAGCCTCTTACAGGGGCGACGAGGTGGCGAGCAGTACTTC.

This clone was counted only a few times. This chain joins TRBV29-1 and TRBJ1-5, with a tentative D call TRBD1 (6 bases). The germline V gene encodes CDR1 SQVTM and CDR2 ANQGSEA. The length of the CDR3 is 16 residues. V shed 2 bases and J shed 2 bases, with 16 bases lying between them. The DNA of the CDR3 is TGCAGCGTTGAATGGGCAGGGGTCGGCGGCAATCAGCCCCAGCATTTT. Protein sequence: CSVEWAGVGGNQPQHF.

This clone was seen only a few times. The CDR3 is CASSEGSGPYGYTF. CDR3 nucleotides: TGTGCCAGCAGTGAAGGTTCAGGCCCCTATGGCTACACCTTC. V gene TRBV6-1 combines with J gene TRBJ1-2; D unresolved. Trimming cost V 1 base and J 4 bases, with 10 bases left between them. In germline, CDR1 is MNHNS, CDR2 SASEGT. This CDR3 contains 14 residues.

This clone was observed a single time. The rearrangement uses TRBV27 and TRBJ2-1; the D call may be TRBD1 or TRBD2 (5 bases each). Between the trimmed V and J ends, which lost 3 bases and 8 bases, there was a span of 14 bases. CDR1 and CDR2 (germline): MNHEY, SMNVEV (reference sequence). The CDR3 has 14 residues. As DNA, the CDR3 is TGTGCCAGCAGTTTTTGGGGGTCCGCGGATGAGCAGTTCTTC. This codes for CASSFWGSADEQFF.

The DNA of the CDR3 is TGCGCCAGCAGCCCGGGACTAGCCCGAGTACGGACCGGGGAGCTGTTTTTT. Translated: CASSPGLARVRTGELFF. The chain recombines TRBV4-1 with TRBJ2-2; TRBD2 matches at 9 bases. V gave up 4 bases and J gave up 5 bases; unmatched junction bases: 11. Germline V gives CDR1 MGHRA, CDR2 YSYEKL. This CDR3 spans 17 amino acids.

This clone was observed once. V usage is TRBV7-9 and J usage is TRBJ2-7; 9 positions agree with TRBD2. Germline lookup yields CDR1 SEHNR and CDR2 FQNEAQ (reference sequence). V gave up 0 bases and J gave up 3 bases; unmatched junction bases: 9. The CDR3 consists of 17 residues. CDR3: CASSLALAGGFDYEQYF. CDR3 nucleotides: TGTGCCAGCAGCTTAGCGCTGGCGGGAGGGTTCGACTACGAGCAGTACTTC.

This clone was detected a few times. The chain uses TRBV14 and TRBJ2-7; D possibly uses TRBD1 or TRBD2 (6 bases each). Germline values: CDR1 SGHDN, CDR2 FVKESK. CDR3 length: 15 amino acids. Trimming took 2 bases from V and 3 from J, leaving 14 bases between them. The CDR3 is CASSQYGGRNYEQYF. The CDR3 DNA sequence: TGTGCCAGCAGCCAATATGGGGGGCGCAACTACGAGCAGTACTTC.

The V and J genes are TRBV7-3 and TRBJ2-1; 8 bases align to TRBD1. This CDR3 has 15 amino acids. V lost 1 base, J lost 2 bases, and 1 base stayed unmatched. The V gene's germline CDR1 is SGHTA and CDR2 FQGTGA. The CDR3 DNA reads as TGTGCCAGCAGCTTAATGGGACAGGCCTACAATGAGCAGTTCTTC. Translation gives CASSLMGQAYNEQFF.

V is TRBV18 and J is TRBJ2-7, with D hard to call. This CDR3 contains 15 residues. V lost 2 bases to trimming and J lost 1 base, with 12 bases between them. CDR1 and CDR2 from the germline V gene are KGHSH and LQKENI. CDR3 loop: CASSPREGRSYEQYF. CDR3 DNA: TGTGCCAGCTCACCAAGGGAAGGTCGATCCTACGAGCAGTACTTC.